Listed below are T cell receptor beta chains from one sample, sequenced in a study of T cell responses to AZD1222 COVID-19 vaccine. Sequencing was performed with immunoSEQ multiplex PCR; in TCRdb, only in-frame clones are kept and a portion is missing. This sample has 85,000 to 130,000 clones; around 91% occur once, and the top ten carry 18%. The input for sequencing was peripheral blood, taken on day 0 of AZD1222 vaccination. The receptors derive from an adult in good health. CDR3s include the opening cysteine and the closing phenylalanine or tryptophan. The D gene is left open where the match is weak. The size of a clone is reported for some rows only, either as once, few or many, or as a class for expanded clones.

D gene: TRBD2
clone size: -
V gene: TRBV18
J gene: TRBJ2-3
CDR3 DNA: TGTGCCAGCTCAACTAGCGGGGGACCCTTTTTAGATACGCAGTATTTT
CDR3 protein: CASSTSGGPFLDTQYF

D gene: -
clone size: once
V gene: TRBV11-2
J gene: TRBJ2-4
CDR3 DNA: TGTGCCAGCAGCCTAAACCCCAGGGGCGCCGCCAAAAACATTCAGTACTTC
CDR3 protein: CASSLNPRGAAKNIQYF

D gene: -
clone size: -
V gene: TRBV18
J gene: TRBJ2-7
CDR3 DNA: TGTGCCAGCTCACCACCGGGTACCAGGTGGGGCTACGAGCAGTACTTC
CDR3 protein: CASSPPGTRWGYEQYF

D gene: -
clone size: -
V gene: TRBV7-3
J gene: TRBJ1-4
CDR3 DNA: TGTGCCAGCAGCCTGACAGGAGCAACTAATGAAAAACTGTTTTTT
CDR3 protein: CASSLTGATNEKLFF

D gene: TRBD1
clone size: -
V gene: TRBV5-4
J gene: TRBJ1-3
CDR3 DNA: TGTGCCAGCAGCTTGGCTGGTAGGACAGGGGGAAACACCATATATTTT
CDR3 protein: CASSLAGRTGGNTIYF

D gene: TRBD2
clone size: few
V gene: TRBV6-4
J gene: TRBJ2-3
CDR3 DNA: TGTGCCAGCAGTGCAACTAGCGGGAGCACAGATACGCAGTATTTT
CDR3 protein: CASSATSGSTDTQYF

D gene: -
clone size: -
V gene: TRBV7-2
J gene: TRBJ1-1
CDR3 DNA: TGTGCCAGCAGTAGGGGGGGCGGGCGCACTGAAGCTTTCTTT
CDR3 protein: CASSRGGGRTEAFF

D gene: TRBD1
clone size: -
V gene: TRBV6-5
J gene: TRBJ2-7
CDR3 DNA: TGTGCCAGCAGTTCTGACAGGGAAGTCCACGAGCAGTACTTC
CDR3 protein: CASSSDREVHEQYF

D gene: -
clone size: -
V gene: TRBV18
J gene: TRBJ1-4
CDR3 DNA: TGTGCCAGCTCACCCTCCGGGGATGAAAAACTGTTTTTT
CDR3 protein: CASSPSGDEKLFF

D gene: -
clone size: -
V gene: TRBV5-8
J gene: TRBJ1-4
CDR3 DNA: TGTGCCAGCAGCCCGCCCGGCCGTACAAATGAAAAACTGTTTTTT
CDR3 protein: CASSPPGRTNEKLFF

D gene: -
clone size: -
V gene: TRBV9
J gene: TRBJ2-2
CDR3 DNA: TGTGCCAGCAGCGTACGGGACCTGGCAACGATGGACACCGGGGAGCTGTTTTTT
CDR3 protein: CASSVRDLATMDTGELFF

D gene: -
clone size: -
V gene: TRBV6-5
J gene: TRBJ2-1
CDR3 DNA: TGTGCCAGCAGTTATAGTGGGGGTGTTTCGGAGCAGTTCTTC
CDR3 protein: CASSYSGGVSEQFF

D gene: TRBD2
clone size: -
V gene: TRBV5-1
J gene: TRBJ2-1
CDR3 DNA: TGCGCCAGCAGCTTGCGGGCTAGCGGGGGTTACAATGAGCAGTTCTTC
CDR3 protein: CASSLRASGGYNEQFF

D gene: -
clone size: -
V gene: TRBV6-2/TRBV6-3
J gene: TRBJ1-4
CDR3 DNA: TGTGCCAGCAGCCGACACGGAGAGGAAAAACTGTTTTTT
CDR3 protein: CASSRHGEEKLFF

D gene: -
clone size: -
V gene: TRBV7-9
J gene: TRBJ2-7
CDR3 DNA: TGTGCCAGCAGCTCCCCGGGGGGCCACGAGCAGTACTTC
CDR3 protein: CASSSPGGHEQYF

D gene: -
clone size: -
V gene: TRBV25-1
J gene: TRBJ2-1
CDR3 DNA: TGTGCCAGCAGTGAATCCCAGGGAACCTACAATGAGCAGTTCTTC
CDR3 protein: CASSESQGTYNEQFF

D gene: TRBD1
clone size: -
V gene: TRBV29-1
J gene: TRBJ2-7
CDR3 DNA: TGCAGCGCGGGACAGGGGGCGCATGAGCAGTACTTC
CDR3 protein: CSAGQGAHEQYF

D gene: -
clone size: -
V gene: TRBV10-2
J gene: TRBJ2-3
CDR3 DNA: TGCGCCAGCAGTGAGTCCCCGTGGGGGACGCAGTATTTT
CDR3 protein: CASSESPWGTQYF

D gene: -
clone size: -
V gene: TRBV5-4
J gene: TRBJ2-5
CDR3 DNA: TGTGCCAGCAGCGGGGGGAACCACAGGGGGACCCAGTACTTC
CDR3 protein: CASSGGNHRGTQYF

D gene: -
clone size: -
V gene: TRBV12-3/TRBV12-4
J gene: TRBJ1-1
CDR3 DNA: TGTGCCAGCACCGGGTTCGAGAACACTGAAGCTTTCTTT
CDR3 protein: CASTGFENTEAFF

D gene: -
clone size: -
V gene: TRBV2
J gene: TRBJ1-2
CDR3 DNA: TGTGCCATCGGAGAGGGCTATGGCTACACCTTC
CDR3 protein: CAIGEGYGYTF

D gene: -
clone size: -
V gene: TRBV23-1
J gene: TRBJ1-2
CDR3 DNA: TGCGCCAGCAGTCAATCATTGAATACAGGGCAGGAAAATGGCTACACCTTC
CDR3 protein: CASSQSLNTGQENGYTF

D gene: -
clone size: -
V gene: TRBV4-2
J gene: TRBJ2-1
CDR3 DNA: TGTGCCAGCAGCCCAGGCCTTTCCTATGAGCAGTTCTTC
CDR3 protein: CASSPGLSYEQFF

D gene: -
clone size: -
V gene: TRBV19
J gene: TRBJ2-3
CDR3 DNA: TGTGCCAGTAGTCCTGACACAGATACGCAGTATTTT
CDR3 protein: CASSPDTDTQYF

D gene: TRBD1
clone size: -
V gene: TRBV9
J gene: TRBJ2-2
CDR3 DNA: TGTGCCAGCAGCACGACAGGGACCGGGGAGCTGTTTTTT
CDR3 protein: CASSTTGTGELFF

D gene: -
clone size: -
V gene: TRBV29-1
J gene: TRBJ2-3
CDR3 DNA: TGCAGCGTTCGCCTCGGACAGGGAGGGATAAGCACAGATACGCAGTATTTT
CDR3 protein: CSVRLGQGGISTDTQYF

D gene: -
clone size: few
V gene: TRBV15
J gene: TRBJ1-2
CDR3 DNA: TGTGCCACCAGCAGAAATTTGGAGGGGTCCGGATTCTATGGCTACACCTTC
CDR3 protein: CATSRNLEGSGFYGYTF

D gene: -
clone size: -
V gene: TRBV7-3
J gene: TRBJ2-1
CDR3 DNA: TGTGCCAGCAGCTTAGCGACTAGTGTTGCCCACAATGAGCAGTTCTTC
CDR3 protein: CASSLATSVAHNEQFF

D gene: -
clone size: -
V gene: TRBV9
J gene: TRBJ1-4
CDR3 DNA: TGTGCCAGCAGCGCCTCCGGGGCTAATGAAAAACTGTTTTTT
CDR3 protein: CASSASGANEKLFF

D gene: TRBD2
clone size: -
V gene: TRBV7-6
J gene: TRBJ2-1
CDR3 DNA: TGTGCCAGCAGCCCTCGGACTAGTGGGGGATCCTACAATGAGCAGTTCTTC
CDR3 protein: CASSPRTSGGSYNEQFF

D gene: -
clone size: -
V gene: TRBV3-1/TRBV3-2
J gene: TRBJ1-2
CDR3 DNA: TGTGCCAGCAGCCAGGCAGGGGATAACTATGGCTACACCTTC
CDR3 protein: CASSQAGDNYGYTF

D gene: TRBD2
clone size: -
V gene: TRBV7-8
J gene: TRBJ2-7
CDR3 DNA: TGTGCCAGCAGCCTTAGCGGGGGGGCCCTCTACGAGCAGTACTTC
CDR3 protein: CASSLSGGALYEQYF

D gene: TRBD1
clone size: -
V gene: TRBV7-6
J gene: TRBJ2-7
CDR3 DNA: TGTGCCAGCAGCTTAGTTGGACAGGGAGCTTACGAGCAGTACTTC
CDR3 protein: CASSLVGQGAYEQYF

D gene: -
clone size: -
V gene: TRBV6-5
J gene: TRBJ2-7
CDR3 DNA: TGTGCCAGCAGAGCGACAGGGGAGGGAAACGAGCAGTACTTC
CDR3 protein: CASRATGEGNEQYF

D gene: -
clone size: -
V gene: TRBV18
J gene: TRBJ2-2
CDR3 DNA: TGTGCCAGCTCACCCGGGACCACAACCGGGGAGCTGTTTTTT
CDR3 protein: CASSPGTTTGELFF

D gene: -
clone size: -
V gene: TRBV25-1
J gene: TRBJ2-5
CDR3 DNA: TGTGCCAGCAGTCCCGGTCTCAACCAAGAGACCCAGTACTTC
CDR3 protein: CASSPGLNQETQYF

D gene: -
clone size: -
V gene: TRBV28
J gene: TRBJ2-4
CDR3 DNA: TGTGCCAGCAGTTTTGGAGATTTGAGCATTCAGTACTTC
CDR3 protein: CASSFGDLSIQYF

D gene: TRBD1
clone size: -
V gene: TRBV12-3/TRBV12-4
J gene: TRBJ1-2
CDR3 DNA: TGTGCCAGCAGTCCGGACAGGTGGGCCTTATTCTTC
CDR3 protein: CASSPDRWALFF

D gene: -
clone size: few
V gene: TRBV7-3
J gene: TRBJ2-5
CDR3 DNA: TGTGCCAGCAGCTTTAGCCAAGCCCCCCAAGAGACCCAGTACTTC
CDR3 protein: CASSFSQAPQETQYF

D gene: -
clone size: -
V gene: TRBV6-5
J gene: TRBJ1-1
CDR3 DNA: TGTGCCACTTCAGGGAGGGGGGACACTGAAGCTTTCTTT
CDR3 protein: CATSGRGDTEAFF

D gene: -
clone size: -
V gene: TRBV3-1/TRBV3-2
J gene: TRBJ1-1
CDR3 DNA: TGTGCCAGCAGCCAACCCAGCGGACAGACCTTCCTAGCTTTCTTT
CDR3 protein: CASSQPSGQTFLAFF

D gene: -
clone size: -
V gene: TRBV24-1
J gene: TRBJ1-1
CDR3 DNA: TGTGCCACCAGTGATCGCCTATTGGGGTTAGGGGCTGAAGCTTTCTTT
CDR3 protein: CATSDRLLGLGAEAFF

D gene: TRBD2
clone size: few
V gene: TRBV10-1
J gene: TRBJ2-1
CDR3 DNA: TGCGCCAGCAGTGTCGGGGGGGCCAACAATGAGCAGTTCTTC
CDR3 protein: CASSVGGANNEQFF

D gene: TRBD2
clone size: -
V gene: TRBV18
J gene: TRBJ2-1
CDR3 DNA: TGTGCCAGCTCAATCAAAAGGGCTGGCGGGAGCGCGTACAATGAGCAGTTCTTC
CDR3 protein: CASSIKRAGGSAYNEQFF

D gene: TRBD1
clone size: -
V gene: TRBV19
J gene: TRBJ1-2
CDR3 DNA: TGTGCCAGTAGTCTGTTCTTTGGACAGGGAGTAAGGTCTGACTATGGCTACACCTTC
CDR3 protein: CASSLFFGQGVRSDYGYTF